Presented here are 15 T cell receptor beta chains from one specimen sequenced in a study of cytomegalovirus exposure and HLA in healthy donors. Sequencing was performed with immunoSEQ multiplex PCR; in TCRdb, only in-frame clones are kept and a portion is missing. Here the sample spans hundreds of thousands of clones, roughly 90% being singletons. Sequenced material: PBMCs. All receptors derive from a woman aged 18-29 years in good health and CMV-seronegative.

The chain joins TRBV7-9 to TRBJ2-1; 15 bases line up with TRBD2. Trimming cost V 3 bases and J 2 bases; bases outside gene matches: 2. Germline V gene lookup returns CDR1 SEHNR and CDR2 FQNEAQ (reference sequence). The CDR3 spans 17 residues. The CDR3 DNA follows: TGTGCCAGCAGCTTGGGACTAGCGGGAGGTGCCTACAATGAGCAGTTCTTC. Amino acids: CASSLGLAGGAYNEQFF.

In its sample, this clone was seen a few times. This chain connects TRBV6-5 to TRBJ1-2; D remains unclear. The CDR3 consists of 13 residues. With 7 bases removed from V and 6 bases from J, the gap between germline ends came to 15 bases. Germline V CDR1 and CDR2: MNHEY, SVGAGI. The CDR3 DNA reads TGTGCCAGCACGTCTACGTCGGGGAATGGCTACACCTTC. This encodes CASTSTSGNGYTF.

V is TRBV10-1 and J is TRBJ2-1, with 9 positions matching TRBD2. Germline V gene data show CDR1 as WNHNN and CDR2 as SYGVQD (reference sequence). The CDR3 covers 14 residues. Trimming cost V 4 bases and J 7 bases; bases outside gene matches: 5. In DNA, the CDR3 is TGCGCCAGCAGTGGTAGCGGGAGAGAAAATGAGCAGTTCTTC. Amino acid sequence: CASSGSGRENEQFF.

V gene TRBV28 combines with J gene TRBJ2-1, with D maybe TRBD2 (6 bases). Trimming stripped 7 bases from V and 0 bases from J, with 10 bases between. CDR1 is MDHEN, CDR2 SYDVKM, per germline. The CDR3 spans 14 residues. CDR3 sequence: CASIPSVSYNEQFF. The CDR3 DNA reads TGTGCCAGCATACCTAGCGTCTCCTACAATGAGCAGTTCTTC.

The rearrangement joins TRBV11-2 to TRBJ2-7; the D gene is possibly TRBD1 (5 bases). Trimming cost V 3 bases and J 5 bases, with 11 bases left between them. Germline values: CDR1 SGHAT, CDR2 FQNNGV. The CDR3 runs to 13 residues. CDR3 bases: TGTGCCAGCAGCTTTAGACAGTTCCACGAGCAGTACTTC. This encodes CASSFRQFHEQYF.

The CDR3 spells CASSFMAGQGPTEAFF. CDR3 DNA sequence: TGTGCCAGCAGTTTTATGGCGGGACAGGGACCCACTGAAGCTTTCTTT. This sequence joins TRBV28 and TRBJ1-1, with 9 bases fitting TRBD1. Germline CDR1 reads MDHEN; CDR2 reads SYDVKM. Unmatched junction bases numbered 9, after V lost 3 bases and J lost 4 bases. The CDR3 spans 16 residues.

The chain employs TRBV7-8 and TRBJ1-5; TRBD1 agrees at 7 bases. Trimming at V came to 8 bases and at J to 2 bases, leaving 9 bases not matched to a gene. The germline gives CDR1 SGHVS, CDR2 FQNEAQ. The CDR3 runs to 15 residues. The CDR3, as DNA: TGTGCCAGCGCGAACAGGGGACTTGGCAATCAGCCCCAGCATTTT. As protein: CASANRGLGNQPQHF.

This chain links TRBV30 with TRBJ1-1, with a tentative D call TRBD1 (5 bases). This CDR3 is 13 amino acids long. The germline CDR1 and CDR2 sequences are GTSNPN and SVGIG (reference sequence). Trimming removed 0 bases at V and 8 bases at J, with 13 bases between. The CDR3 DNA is TGTGCCTGGAGTGTACTTGGGGCAGCCGAAGCTTTCTTT. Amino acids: CAWSVLGAAEAFF.

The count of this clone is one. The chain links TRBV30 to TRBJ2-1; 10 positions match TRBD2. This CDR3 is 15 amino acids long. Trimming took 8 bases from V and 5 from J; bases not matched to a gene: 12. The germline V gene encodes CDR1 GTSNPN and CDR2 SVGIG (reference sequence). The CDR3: CALVRAGGGHNEQFF. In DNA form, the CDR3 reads TGTGCCCTGGTCCGAGCGGGAGGGGGTCACAATGAGCAGTTCTTC.

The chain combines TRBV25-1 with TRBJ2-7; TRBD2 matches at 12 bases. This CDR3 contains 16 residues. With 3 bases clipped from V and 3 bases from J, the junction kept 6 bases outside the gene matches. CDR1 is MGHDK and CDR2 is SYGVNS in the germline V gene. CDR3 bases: TGTGCCAGCAGTGACGGACTAGCGGGACCTAGCTACGAGCAGTACTTC. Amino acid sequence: CASSDGLAGPSYEQYF.

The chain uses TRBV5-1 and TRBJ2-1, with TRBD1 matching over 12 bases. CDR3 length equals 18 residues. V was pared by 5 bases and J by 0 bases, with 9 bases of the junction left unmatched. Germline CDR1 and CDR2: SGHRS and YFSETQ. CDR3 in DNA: TGCGCCAGCAGAACTGGGACAGGGGGCCCCCGCTCCTACAATGAGCAGTTCTTC. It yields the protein CASRTGTGGPRSYNEQFF.

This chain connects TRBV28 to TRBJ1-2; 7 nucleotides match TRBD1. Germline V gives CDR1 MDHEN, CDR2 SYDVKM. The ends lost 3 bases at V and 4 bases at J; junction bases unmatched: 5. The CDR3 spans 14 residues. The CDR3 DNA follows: TGTGCCAGCAGTTTGACAGGGCTGATCTATGGCTACACCTTC. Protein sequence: CASSLTGLIYGYTF.

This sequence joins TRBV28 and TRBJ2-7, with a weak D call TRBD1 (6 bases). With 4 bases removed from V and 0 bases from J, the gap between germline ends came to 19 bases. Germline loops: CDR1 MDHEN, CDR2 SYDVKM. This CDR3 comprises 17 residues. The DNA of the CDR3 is TGTGCCAGCAGTTCATCTAGGGGCAGGGGAAGCTCCTACGAGCAGTACTTC. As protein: CASSSSRGRGSSYEQYF.

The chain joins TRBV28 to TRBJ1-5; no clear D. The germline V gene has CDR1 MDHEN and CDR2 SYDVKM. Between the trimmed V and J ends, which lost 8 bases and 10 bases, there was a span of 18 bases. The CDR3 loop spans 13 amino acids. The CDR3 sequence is CASGLTPVLPQHF. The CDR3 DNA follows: TGTGCCAGCGGCCTTACACCCGTTCTTCCCCAGCATTTT.

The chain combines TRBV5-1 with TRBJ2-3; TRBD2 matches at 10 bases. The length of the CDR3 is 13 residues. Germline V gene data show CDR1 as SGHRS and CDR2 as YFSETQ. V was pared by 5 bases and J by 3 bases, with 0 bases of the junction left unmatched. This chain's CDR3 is CASRTSGTDTQYF. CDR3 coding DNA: TGCGCCAGCAGGACTAGCGGGACAGATACGCAGTATTTT.